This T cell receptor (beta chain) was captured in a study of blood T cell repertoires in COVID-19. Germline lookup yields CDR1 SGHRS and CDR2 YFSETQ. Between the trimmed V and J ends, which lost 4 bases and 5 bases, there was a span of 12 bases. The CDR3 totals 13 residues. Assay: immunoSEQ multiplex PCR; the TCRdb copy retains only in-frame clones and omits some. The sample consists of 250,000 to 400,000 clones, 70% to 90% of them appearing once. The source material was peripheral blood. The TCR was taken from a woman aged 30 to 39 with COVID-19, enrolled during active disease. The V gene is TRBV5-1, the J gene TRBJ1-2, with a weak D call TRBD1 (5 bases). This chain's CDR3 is CASSLETAYGYTF. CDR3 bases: TGCGCCAGCAGCCTGGAGACAGCTTATGGCTACACCTTC.